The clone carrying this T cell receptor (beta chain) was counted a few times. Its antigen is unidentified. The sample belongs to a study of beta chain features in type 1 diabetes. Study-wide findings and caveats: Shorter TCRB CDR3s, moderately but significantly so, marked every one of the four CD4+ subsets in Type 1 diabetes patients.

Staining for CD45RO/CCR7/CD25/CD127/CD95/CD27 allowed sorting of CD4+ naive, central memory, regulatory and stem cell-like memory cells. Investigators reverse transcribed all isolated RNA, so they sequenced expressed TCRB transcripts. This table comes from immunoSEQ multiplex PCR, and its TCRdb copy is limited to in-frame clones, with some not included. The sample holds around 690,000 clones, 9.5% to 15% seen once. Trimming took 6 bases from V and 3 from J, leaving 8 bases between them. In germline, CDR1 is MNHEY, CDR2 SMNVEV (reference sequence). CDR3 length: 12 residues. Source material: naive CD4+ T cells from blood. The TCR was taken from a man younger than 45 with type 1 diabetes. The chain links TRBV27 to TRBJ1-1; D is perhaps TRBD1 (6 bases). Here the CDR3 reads CASSGQYTEAFF. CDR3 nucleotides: TGTGCCAGCAGCGGACAGTACACTGAAGCTTTCTTT.